These 21 T cell receptor beta chains originate from one sample sequenced in a study of response to subunit inactivated influenza vaccine. TCRdb reanalysed the RT-PCR reads using MiXCR and keeps one entry per CDR3 protein. Of hundreds of thousands of distinct CDR3 sequences in the sample, roughly an eighth are singletons; the top ten hold 7.5% to 10%. Source: non-naive T cells sorted from PBMCs, taken 14 to 15 days before vaccination. These TCRs come from a man aged 50-59 years who received an inactivated influenza vaccine.

This chain joins TRBV3-1 and TRBJ1-5; D is uncertain. The CDR3 sequence is 14 residues long. Germline CDR1 LGHDT, CDR2 YNNKEL (reference sequence). V was trimmed by 1 base and J by 6 bases, leaving 10 bases between them. The CDR3 DNA reads as TGTGCCAGCAGCCAAGGGAGCTTCGGTCAGCCCCAGCATTTT. Protein: CASSQGSFGQPQHF.

This clonotype has a count of ten or more. The chain joins TRBV9 to TRBJ1-4, with D unresolved. This CDR3 spans 15 amino acids. In germline, CDR1 is SGDLS, CDR2 YYNGEE. The V gene lost 0 bases and the J gene lost 0 bases, with 6 bases spanning the gap. The CDR3: CASSVDGTTNEKLFF. In DNA form, the CDR3 reads TGTGCCAGCAGCGTAGACGGAACAACTAATGAAAAACTGTTTTTT.

This clonotype was picked up many times. The J gene is TRBJ1-4, the V gene TRBV28; a weak D match, TRBD1 (6 bases). V lost 2 bases and J lost 9, with 13 bases in between. This CDR3 spans 14 amino acids. Looked up from germline, CDR1 is MDHEN and CDR2 is SYDVKM. As DNA, the CDR3 is TGTGCCAGCAGTTTAGGACTACAGGGTAAAAAACTGTTTTTT. This codes for CASSLGLQGKKLFF. Full variable domain (rest looked up from reference TRBV28 and TRBJ1-4): DVKVTQSSRYLVKRTGEKVFLECVQDMDHENMFWYRQDPGLGLRLIYFSYDVKMKEKGDIPEGYSVSREKKERFSLILESASTNQTSMYLCASSLGLQGKKLFFGSGTQLSVL.

The sample holds a few counts of this clonotype. The V gene is TRBV4-1, the J gene TRBJ2-2, with D possibly called TRBD1 or TRBD2 (5 bases each). The CDR3 consists of 18 residues. Germline loops: CDR1 MGHRA, CDR2 YSYEKL. Trimming removed 4 bases from V and 1 base from J, with 19 bases in between. The CDR3 region has the DNA TGCGCCAGCAGCCGACCCGCCGGGACGACACGGAACACCGGGGAGCTGTTTTTT. Translating it yields CASSRPAGTTRNTGELFF.

This clonotype was seen at least ten times. The chain joins TRBV20-1 to TRBJ1-5; tentatively, D is TRBD1 (6 bases). V was clipped by 5 bases and J by 6 bases, with 17 bases between them. The germline gives CDR1 DFQATT, CDR2 SNEGSKA (reference sequence). This CDR3 region has 14 residues. CDR3 amino acids: CSARRTVEGQPQHF. The DNA for the CDR3 is TGCAGTGCTCGTCGGACAGTGGAAGGTCAGCCCCAGCATTTT.

The V and J genes are TRBV20-1 and TRBJ2-1, with 12 bases identical to TRBD2. This CDR3 spans 16 amino acids. V shed 3 bases and J 3 bases; nucleotides not matched to a gene: 6. Germline CDR1 and CDR2: DFQATT and SNEGSKA (reference sequence). The CDR3 DNA reads as TGCAGTGCTAGTAGTTCTAGCGGGGGGGGCTACAATGAGCAGTTCTTC. Residues: CSASSSSGGGYNEQFF.

The V call is TRBV6-1, the J call TRBJ2-1; no firm D call. The ends were cut back, 3 bases at V and 4 bases at J, with 7 bases in the middle. The CDR3 has 13 amino acids. The germline CDR1 and CDR2 sequences are MNHNS and SASEGT. CDR3 sequence (DNA): TGTGCCAGCAGTGACGGCCAATACAATGAGCAGTTCTTC. Its protein product is CASSDGQYNEQFF.

This clonotype has more than one count but fewer than ten. The chain joins TRBV5-1 to TRBJ1-4, with 8 bases identical to TRBD1. Trimming cost V 2 bases and J 8 bases; bases outside gene matches: 14. This CDR3 is built from 17 residues. Germline assignment: CDR1 SGHRS and CDR2 YFSETQ. The CDR3 DNA reads TGCGCCAGCAGCTTAGACAGGGGAGATCCCCTGAAGGAAAAACTGTTTTTT. Translated: CASSLDRGDPLKEKLFF.

V is TRBV7-2 and J is TRBJ1-2; 7 nucleotides align to TRBD1. J was trimmed by 7 bases and V by 5 bases; bases with no gene match: 13. The CDR3 consists of 15 residues. Germline CDR1 reads SGHTA; CDR2 reads FQGNSA. The CDR3 loop is CASSPPGTEIGGYTF. The CDR3 DNA reads as TGTGCCAGCAGCCCCCCCGGGACAGAGATAGGTGGCTACACCTTC.

This clonotype was counted a few times. The chain joins TRBV12-3 or TRBV12-4 to TRBJ2-5, with D uncertain. V dropped 5 bases and J dropped 4 bases, with 14 bases sitting between them. The CDR3 runs to 14 residues. The CDR3 DNA sequence: TGTGCCAGCAGTGCTACGTTAAATCGAGAGACCCAGTACTTC. It translates to CASSATLNRETQYF.

V gene TRBV7-2 combines with J gene TRBJ1-3, with a weak D call TRBD1 (5 bases). In germline, CDR1 is SGHTA, CDR2 FQGNSA. CDR3 length: 15 residues. V dropped 5 bases and J dropped 4 bases, with 15 bases sitting between them. DNA of the CDR3: TGTGCCAGCAGCAGTGCGGCAGGGTACGGAAACACCATATATTTT. It is translated as CASSSAAGYGNTIYF.

A few counts support this clonotype. V and J are TRBV6-2 or TRBV6-3 and TRBJ2-3; unclear D gene. V was pared by 4 bases and J by 1 base, with 18 bases between. The CDR3 consists of 17 residues. The V gene's germline CDR1 is MNHEY and CDR2 SVGEGT. The CDR3 spells CASSSQSGFTGTDTQYF. CDR3 DNA: TGTGCCAGCAGTTCGCAGTCCGGGTTCACTGGCACAGATACGCAGTATTTT.

The chain employs TRBV5-6 and TRBJ2-7, with D perhaps matching TRBD1 or TRBD2 (5 bases each). V shed 2 bases and J shed 2 bases, with 11 bases lying between them. The germline CDR1 and CDR2 sequences are SGHDT and YYEEEE. The length of the CDR3 is 14 residues. The CDR3 DNA reads TGTGCCAGCAGCTTTTCGAGGGGCCCCTACGAGCAGTACTTC. Translated, it gives CASSFSRGPYEQYF.

In its sample, this clonotype was seen many times. V is TRBV20-1 and J is TRBJ2-2; D tentatively fits TRBD1 or TRBD2 (6 bases each). Germline V gene data show CDR1 as DFQATT and CDR2 as SNEGSKA (reference sequence). Trimming removed 6 bases at V and 2 bases at J, with 16 bases between. The CDR3 totals 15 residues. CDR3 coding DNA: TGCAGTGCCCCCGAGGCGGGACACAACACCGGGGAGCTGTTTTTT. It is translated as CSAPEAGHNTGELFF.

The V and J genes are TRBV6-2 or TRBV6-3 and TRBJ1-5, with 9 bases fitting TRBD1. The CDR3 totals 15 residues. Germline assignment: CDR1 MNHEY and CDR2 SVGEGT. V gave up 6 bases and J gave up 7 bases; unmatched junction bases: 10. The CDR3 is CASSQVGQGGQPQHF. CDR3 in DNA: TGTGCCAGCAGCCAAGTGGGACAGGGAGGACAGCCCCAGCATTTT.

The chain employs TRBV3-1 and TRBJ2-1, with 13 nucleotides matching TRBD2. This CDR3 has 18 residues. Germline CDR1 reads LGHDT; CDR2 reads YNNKEL (reference sequence). V shed 2 bases and J 5 bases; nucleotides not matched to a gene: 9. The CDR3 here is CASSQNRRLAGGNNEQFF. In DNA, the CDR3 is TGTGCCAGCAGCCAAAATCGTAGACTAGCGGGGGGTAACAATGAGCAGTTCTTC.

There are many counts of this clonotype. The J gene is TRBJ1-5, the V gene TRBV4-2; no definite D call. CDR3 length equals 15 residues. CDR1 LGHNA and CDR2 YNFKEQ come from the germline V gene. Trimming took 3 bases from V and 0 from J, leaving 9 bases between them. The chain's CDR3 is CASSQERDSNQPQHF. CDR3 coding DNA: TGTGCCAGCAGCCAGGAACGGGATAGCAATCAGCCCCAGCATTTT.

The V gene is TRBV7-2, the J gene TRBJ1-5; TRBD1 is a possible D gene (5 bases). From germline, CDR1 is SGHTA and CDR2 FQGNSA. V was trimmed by 5 bases and J by 6 bases, leaving 17 bases between them. The CDR3 has 15 residues. This CDR3 is CASSRGEGMSQPQHF. In DNA, the CDR3 is TGTGCCAGCAGCCGAGGGGAGGGGATGAGTCAGCCCCAGCATTTT.

Only a few counts were recorded for this clonotype. This CDR3 is CASSFGGHNNEQFF. The CDR3 bases are TGTGCCAGCAGTTTTGGCGGGCACAACAATGAGCAGTTCTTC. The chain has TRBV12-3 or TRBV12-4 and TRBJ2-1; a possible D gene is TRBD2 (5 bases). V dropped 3 bases and J dropped 5 bases, with 11 bases sitting between them. CDR3 length equals 14 residues.

This clonotype was recorded at least ten times. The chain links TRBV7-2 to TRBJ1-3; no definite D call. The V end lost 1 base, the J end lost 0 bases, and 1 base lay between the germline ends. The CDR3 is 13 residues long. Germline V gives CDR1 SGHTA, CDR2 FQGNSA. CDR3 sequence (DNA): TGTGCCAGCAGCTTAGTCTCTGGAAACACCATATATTTT. It translates to CASSLVSGNTIYF.

This clonotype was seen more than once but under ten times. This chain joins TRBV30 and TRBJ1-2; 7 positions match TRBD1. The germline CDR1 and CDR2 sequences are GTSNPN and SVGIG (reference sequence). CDR3 size: 13 residues. V shed 0 bases and J 8 bases; nucleotides not matched to a gene: 6. The DNA of the CDR3 is TGTGCCTGGAGTGTAAGCCAGGGGGGAGGCTACACCTTC. This encodes CAWSVSQGGGYTF.